Presented here are 14 T cell receptor beta chains from one specimen sequenced in a study of blood T cell repertoires in COVID-19 (TCRdb year 2020). Preparation of the library involved the immunoSEQ multiplex PCR assay. As stored in TCRdb, this immuneACCESS dataset retains in-frame rearrangements with V and J assigned. A fraction of the clones does not appear; measured against another copy, unresolved V genes explain less than half of the discrepancy, and the remainder lacks a known reason. This sample lists 150,000 to 200,000 clones; 84% were detected once. The ten most abundant clones make up approximately 3% of the sample. The sample was PBMCs or T cells enriched from blood (not recorded which). These receptors all come from a woman in her 30s who had been exposed to COVID-19.

The chain carries TRBV6-6 and TRBJ1-2, with 10 bases fitting TRBD1. Germline V lookup: CDR1 MNHNY, CDR2 SVGAGI (reference sequence). With 5 bases clipped from V and 0 bases from J, the junction kept 9 bases outside the gene matches. This CDR3 has 17 amino acids. The CDR3 region has the DNA TGTGCCAGCAGTCAATCGACAGGGGGCGCGGCTAACTATGGCTACACCTTC. Its translation: CASSQSTGGAANYGYTF.

The rearrangement joins TRBV5-1 to TRBJ2-1; 13 bases are shared with TRBD2. The length of the CDR3 is 18 residues. Germline trimming cut 4 bases from V and 4 bases from J; bases unmatched to any gene: 11. The germline V gene encodes CDR1 SGHRS and CDR2 YFSETQ. The DNA of the CDR3 is TGCGCCAGCAGCCCCGGTGGTGGGACTAGCGGGGCGTACAATGAGCAGTTCTTC. Translating gives CASSPGGGTSGAYNEQFF.

The V call is TRBV5-1, the J call TRBJ2-5, with a possible D match to TRBD2 (6 bases). CDR1 and CDR2 from the germline V gene are SGHRS and YFSETQ. The CDR3 length is 16 residues. V lost 1 base, J lost 2 bases, and 15 bases lay in between. CDR3 sequence reads: CASSLQTLAYQETQYF. In DNA, the CDR3 is TGCGCCAGCAGCTTGCAAACTCTAGCGTATCAAGAGACCCAGTACTTC. Supplemented by reference TRBV5-1 and TRBJ2-5, the full variable domain reads KAGVTQTPRYLIKTRGQQVTLSCSPISGHRSVSWYQQTPGQGLQFLFEYFSETQRNKGNFPGRFSGRQFSNSRSEMNVSTLELGDSALYLCASSLQTLAYQETQYFGPGTRLLVL.

This chain joins TRBV10-3 and TRBJ2-3; no definite D call. Germline V gene data show CDR1 as ENHRY and CDR2 as SYGVKD. Trimming left V 6 bases short and J 6 bases short, with 7 bases between. The CDR3 totals 11 residues. The chain's CDR3 is CAIRGRDTQYF. CDR3 DNA: TGTGCCATCAGGGGCCGGGATACGCAGTATTTT.

The chain combines TRBV4-1 with TRBJ2-5, with TRBD2 as a possible D gene (6 bases). Trimming left V 1 base short and J 1 base short, with 10 bases between. This CDR3 has 15 residues. Looked up from germline, CDR1 is MGHRA and CDR2 is YSYEKL. The CDR3 DNA is TGCGCCAGCAGCCAAGGACCCGGGGGCCAAGAGACCCAGTACTTC. Protein: CASSQGPGGQETQYF.

The table lists this clone with a count of one. V is TRBV9 and J is TRBJ1-2; TRBD1 is a possible D gene (5 bases). The CDR3 covers 14 residues. Deletions cut 4 bases from V and 2 bases from J, with 12 bases between. CDR1 and CDR2 from the germline V gene are SGDLS and YYNGEE. The CDR3 loop is CASSPWGRNYGYTF. CDR3 sequence (DNA): TGTGCCAGCAGCCCATGGGGGAGGAACTATGGCTACACCTTC.

This clone was recorded only once. This chain uses TRBV25-1 with TRBJ1-1; 8 nucleotides line up with TRBD1. From germline, CDR1 is MGHDK and CDR2 SYGVNS. The CDR3 contains 17 residues. The junction had 10 bases not matched to a gene; V was cut back by 0 bases and J by 4 bases. The CDR3 here is CASSEYHGTGDFTEAFF. CDR3 DNA: TGTGCCAGCAGTGAATATCACGGGACAGGAGATTTCACTGAAGCTTTCTTT. Full variable domain (remainder filled in from reference TRBV25-1 and TRBJ1-1): EADIYQTPRYLVIGTGKKITLECSQTMGHDKMYWYQQDPGMELHLIHYSYGVNSTEKGDLSSESTVSRIRTEHFPLTLESARPSHTSQYLCASSEYHGTGDFTEAFFGQGTRLTVV.

The CDR3 sequence: CASSLGTGVNQPQHF. The CDR3 DNA follows: TGTGCCAGCAGCTTGGGGACAGGGGTCAATCAGCCCCAGCATTTT. V gene TRBV5-5 combines with J gene TRBJ1-5; 9 positions agree with TRBD1. This CDR3 is 15 amino acids long. Trimming removed 0 bases from V and 3 bases from J; junction bases left unmatched: 1. The germline CDR1 and CDR2 sequences are SGHKS and YYEKEE (reference sequence).

Turning to this clone: A much larger clone differs by one base, so this may be a read error. The chain combines TRBV9 with TRBJ1-4; 8 bases map to TRBD1. CDR1 and CDR2 from the germline V gene are SGDLS and YYNGEE. The CDR3 extends over 16 amino acids. DNA for the CDR3: TGTGCCAACAGCGTAGCGAAGACAGGGGTTAATGAAAAACTGTTTTTT. This encodes CANSVAKTGVNEKLFF. Together with reference TRBV9 and TRBJ1-4, the CDR3 gives the full variable domain: DSGVTQTPKHLITATGQRVTLRCSPRSGDLSVYWYQQSLDQGLQFLIQYYNGEERAKGNILERFSAQQFPDLHSELNLSSLELGDSALYFCANSVAKTGVNEKLFFGSGTQLSVL.

V gene TRBV15 combines with J gene TRBJ2-2; D not resolved. The CDR3 is 13 residues long. Between the trimmed V and J ends, which lost 5 bases and 7 bases, there was a span of 11 bases. Germline lookup yields CDR1 LNHNV and CDR2 YYDKDF (reference sequence). The CDR3 nucleotides read TGTGCCACCAGCCTCGCGAGTAGCGGGGAGCTGTTTTTT. Translation: CATSLASSGELFF.

This rearrangement joins TRBV11-3 to TRBJ2-2; tentatively, D is TRBD2 (6 bases). The V end was cut by 0 bases, the J end by 4 bases, with 15 bases between. CDR1 SGHNT and CDR2 YENEEA come from the germline V gene. The CDR3 length is 17 residues. CDR3 in amino acids: CASSLDLIGEATGELFF. DNA of the CDR3: TGTGCCAGCAGCTTAGATCTGATAGGGGAGGCCACCGGGGAGCTGTTTTTT.

This chain connects TRBV5-1 to TRBJ1-2; 8 bases line up with TRBD1. Germline lookup yields CDR1 SGHRS and CDR2 YFSETQ. The CDR3 length is 14 residues. With V trimmed by 4 bases and J by 4 bases, 6 bases remained unmatched. The CDR3 sequence is CASSHDGTGYGYTF. In nucleotides, the CDR3 is TGCGCCAGCAGCCACGATGGGACAGGCTATGGCTACACCTTC.

This sequence joins TRBV6-5 and TRBJ2-7, with TRBD1 matching over 10 bases. V shed 8 bases and J 5 bases; nucleotides not matched to a gene: 9. Germline CDR1 reads MNHEY; CDR2 reads SVGAGI. The CDR3 runs 14 residues. The DNA for the CDR3 is TGTGCCAGCGCTGCCGGGACAGGGGTTAACGAGCAGTACTTC. Its protein product is CASAAGTGVNEQYF.

J is TRBJ1-4 and V is TRBV4-3; 9 nucleotides line up with TRBD1. Germline V gives CDR1 LGHNA, CDR2 YSLEER. Trimming took 4 bases from V and 8 from J; bases not matched to a gene: 8. The CDR3 sequence is 15 residues long. The CDR3 sequence is CASSPGTGIVEKLFF. For the CDR3, the DNA is TGCGCCAGCAGCCCCGGGACAGGGATTGTGGAAAAACTGTTTTTT.